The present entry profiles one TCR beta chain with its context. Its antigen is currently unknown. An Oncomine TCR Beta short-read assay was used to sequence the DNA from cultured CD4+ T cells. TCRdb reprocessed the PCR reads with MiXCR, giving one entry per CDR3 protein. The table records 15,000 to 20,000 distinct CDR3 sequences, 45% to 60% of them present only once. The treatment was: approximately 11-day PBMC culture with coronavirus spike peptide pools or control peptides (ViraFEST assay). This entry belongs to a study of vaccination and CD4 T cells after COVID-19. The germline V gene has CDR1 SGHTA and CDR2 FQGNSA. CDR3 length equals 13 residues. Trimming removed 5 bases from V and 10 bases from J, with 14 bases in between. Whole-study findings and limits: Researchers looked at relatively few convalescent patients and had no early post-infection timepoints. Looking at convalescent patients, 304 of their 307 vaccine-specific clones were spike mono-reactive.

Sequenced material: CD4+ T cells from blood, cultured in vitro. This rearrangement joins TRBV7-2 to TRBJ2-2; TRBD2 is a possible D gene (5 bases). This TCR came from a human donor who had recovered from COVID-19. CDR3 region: CASSSGSSPELFF. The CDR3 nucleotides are TGTGCCAGCAGCAGCGGATCCTCGCCGGAGCTGTTTTTT.